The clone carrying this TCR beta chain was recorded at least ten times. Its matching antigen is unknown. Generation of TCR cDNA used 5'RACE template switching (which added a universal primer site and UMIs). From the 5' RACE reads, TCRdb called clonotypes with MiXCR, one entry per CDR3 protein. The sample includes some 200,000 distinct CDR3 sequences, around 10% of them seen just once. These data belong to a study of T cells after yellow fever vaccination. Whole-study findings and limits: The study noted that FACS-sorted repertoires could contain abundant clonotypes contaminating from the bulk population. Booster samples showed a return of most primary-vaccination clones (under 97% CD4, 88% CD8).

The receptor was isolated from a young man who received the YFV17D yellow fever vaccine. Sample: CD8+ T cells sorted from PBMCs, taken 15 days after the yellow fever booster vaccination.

This CDR3 is CASSHPAQDGYTF. In DNA, the CDR3 is TGTGCCAGCAGCCACCCAGCCCAGGATGGCTACACCTTC. V and J are TRBV3-1 and TRBJ1-2; no firm D call. CDR1 and CDR2 from the germline V gene are LGHDT and YNNKEL (reference sequence). Trimming cost V 3 bases and J 6 bases, with 11 bases left between them. The CDR3 is made up of 13 amino acids. Complete variable domain (other parts from reference TRBV3-1 and TRBJ1-2): DTAVSQTPKYLVTQMGNDKSIKCEQNLGHDTMYWYKQDSKKFLKIMFSYNNKELIINETVPNRFSPKSPDKAHLNLHINSLELGDSAVYFCASSHPAQDGYTFGSGTRLTVV.